The entry below describes one T cell receptor beta chain. Its antigen remains unknown. This entry comes from a study of Tregs in tolerant kidney transplant recipients. On the study more broadly: Related graft donors supplied nonmyeloablative bone marrow transplants, and mixed chimerism was transient. Study-level results: Tregs expanded with activated donor B cells seemed most donor-specific. This study did not directly address biological reproducibility.

Only in-frame clones appear in the TCRdb table, and some are missing; sequencing was by immunoSEQ multiplex PCR. The data show approximately 100,000 clones, roughly 93% seen once. V was clipped by 4 bases and J by 0 bases, with 16 bases between them. This CDR3 is built from 17 residues. Germline V lookup: CDR1 SGHKS, CDR2 YYEKEE (reference sequence). The V gene is TRBV5-5, the J gene TRBJ2-2; D gene uncertain. The receptor was derived from a human donor who received a combined kidney and bone marrow transplant. This material consisted of CD4+ T cells from blood, taken before the transplant. CDR3 amino acids: CASSQAPTYANTGELFF. The CDR3 DNA sequence: TGTGCCAGCAGCCAAGCTCCGACATACGCGAACACCGGGGAGCTGTTTTTT.